This TCR beta chain was sequenced for a study of blood T cell repertoires in COVID-19. Across the whole study: Some COVID-19 samples were acute and others convalescent; all came from the United States, Italy and Spain.

CDR3 length: 14 amino acids. Germline trimming cut 4 bases from V and 9 bases from J; bases unmatched to any gene: 3. Per germline, CDR1 SGHVS and CDR2 FNYEAQ. In the authors' methods: Reference gene primer amplification yielded estimated nucleated cell counts. TCRdb's copy holds only in-frame clones and misses some; the assay was immunoSEQ multiplex PCR. V, J and clone size reflect that table, while D and trimming were determined from the DNA. The sample includes a few hundred thousand clones, 75% to 85% of them seen just once. The source of this sequence is a woman aged 70-85 years with COVID-19, enrolled during active disease. V gene TRBV7-6 combines with J gene TRBJ1-6; the match to TRBD1 covers 10 bases. The sample comprised peripheral blood. The CDR3 reads CASSSDRGFSPLHF. The CDR3 DNA sequence: TGTGCCAGCAGCTCGGACAGGGGGTTTTCACCCCTCCACTTT.